The sequence of this T cell receptor (beta chain) was determined in a study of T cells in Graves' hyperthyroidism and ophthalmopathy. Study-wide results and caveats: Ophthalmopathy and stable hyperthyroidism were separated by a 13 V-J model. Most clonotypes expanded in the thyroid (above 0.001) were also present in blood.

V lost 0 bases and J 8 bases, leaving 8 bases between the germline ends. Germline CDR1 and CDR2: SGHDT and YYEEEE. The CDR3 has 12 residues. What was amplified from RNA transcripts were TCR beta CDR3 regions. The HTBI primer set was used in a first-round RT-PCR of the TCR CDR3. TCRdb itself ran the multiplex PCR reads through MiXCR, one entry per CDR3 protein. The data show about 270,000 distinct CDR3 sequences, approximately 21% seen once. A note on this clonotype: What it recognizes is unknown.

Diagnosing involved the use of clinical symptoms, serum thyroxine and TRAb, thyroid ultrasound and orbital computed tomography. The receptor was derived from a man between 25 and 39 years old with Graves' ophthalmopathy. This rearrangement joins TRBV5-6 to TRBJ1-2, with unresolved D. The sample was blood. CDR3 amino acids: CASSLGAAGYTF. CDR3 in DNA: TGTGCCAGCAGCTTGGGGGCGGCCGGCTACACCTTC.